The clone carrying this T cell receptor beta chain was counted a single time. This specimen belongs to a study of shared clonotypes between healthy human individuals. V was shortened by 3 bases and J by 1 base, with 12 bases between the two germline ends. This CDR3 is built from 16 residues. Germline V gene lookup returns CDR1 MGHDK and CDR2 SYGVNS. The authors split each subset's genomic DNA evenly across several immunoSEQ plates. The table came from immunoSEQ multiplex PCR; TCRdb's copy has only in-frame clones and leaves some out. The top ten hold about 0.38% of the sample, which has around 2.5 million clones, more than 85% seen once.

This TCR derives from a man aged 18 to 35 in good health. Some clones in this sample may be carry-over from other donors' samples. The rearrangement uses TRBV25-1 and TRBJ2-2; D is uncertain. Sequencing input: naive CD4+ T cells from PBMCs. This sample's subset: CD45RA+ positively selected. CDR3 in amino acids: CASSDPGAENTGELFF. As DNA, the CDR3 is TGTGCCAGCAGTGATCCAGGAGCCGAGAACACCGGGGAGCTGTTTTTT.